This record concerns one TCR beta chain sequence. Antigen unknown. The data are from a study of shared clonotypes between healthy human individuals. Whole-study results and caveats: In contrast to clonotypes shared by all four donors, non-shared clonotypes had lower generation probabilities. Clonotype sharing levels among donors were expected to vary with sequencing depth.

The CDR3 sequence is 12 residues long. Germline V CDR1 and CDR2: MDHEN, SYDVKM. Trimming removed 8 bases at V and 5 bases at J, with 12 bases between. Method: immunoSEQ multiplex PCR; TCRdb's copy keeps in-frame clones and lacks some. In the table there are some 350,000 clones, around two thirds of which are singletons. The sequence came from a man between 25 and 39 years old in good health. Sequences were obtained from memory CD4+ T cells sorted from blood. Subset specified: CD45RA-negative fraction. V usage is TRBV28 and J usage is TRBJ1-1; TRBD1 is a possible D gene (6 bases). CDR3 in amino acids: CASFGGGTEAFF. CDR3 nucleotides: TGTGCCAGCTTTGGGGGCGGAACTGAAGCTTTCTTT.